What follows is one T cell receptor (beta chain) and its context. The CDR3 sequence is 14 residues long. With 7 bases removed from V and 3 bases from J, the gap between germline ends came to 13 bases. The germline V gene has CDR1 SGHRS and CDR2 YFSETQ. TCRdb keeps only in-frame clones here, not all; method: immunoSEQ multiplex PCR. There are under 200,000 clones in the sample; about four fifths occur only once, and around 6.3% lies in the top ten. This specimen comes from a study of blood T cell repertoires in COVID-19. The V and J genes are TRBV5-1 and TRBJ2-2; TRBD1 might be the D (6 bases). This receptor was taken from a woman aged 40 to 50 with acute or convalescent COVID-19. Source material: peripheral blood. The CDR3 reads CASGEAGDTGELFF. The CDR3 nucleotides read TGCGCCAGCGGGGAAGCAGGGGACACCGGGGAGCTGTTTTTT.